The 27 T cell receptor beta chains listed next were all sequenced from one sample in a study of beta chain features in type 1 diabetes. cDNA synthesis used the whole RNA isolate, giving expressed TCRB sequences. Method: immunoSEQ multiplex PCR; TCRdb's copy keeps in-frame clones and lacks some. The data hold about 350,000 clones, with roughly a fifth observed a single time. The sample comprised naive CD4+ T cells from blood. Every receptor here comes from a woman under 30 in good health.

This clone has only a few counts. This sequence joins TRBV2 and TRBJ1-1; 11 bases match TRBD1. Trimming cost V 7 bases and J 4 bases; bases outside gene matches: 2. This CDR3 has 13 amino acids. Per germline, CDR1 SNHLY and CDR2 FYNNEI. CDR3 region: CASNGQGATEAFF. Written as DNA, the CDR3 is TGTGCCAGCAATGGACAGGGGGCCACTGAAGCTTTCTTT. Full variable domain (outside the CDR3, taken from reference TRBV2 and TRBJ1-1): EPEVTQTPSHQVTQMGQEVILRCVPISNHLYFYWYRQILGQKVEFLVSFYNNEISEKSEIFDDQFSVERPDGSNFTLKIRSTKLEDSAMYFCASNGQGATEAFFGQGTRLTVV.

This clone has only one observation. The rearrangement links TRBV9 to TRBJ2-7, with no clear D. The CDR3 length is 14 residues. Trimming cost V 0 bases and J 9 bases, with 16 bases left between them. The germline V gene encodes CDR1 SGDLS and CDR2 YYNGEE. The chain's CDR3 is CASSVASAGSMQYF. In DNA form, the CDR3 reads TGTGCCAGCAGCGTAGCGTCGGCAGGCTCTATGCAGTACTTC.

This clone has just a few counts. V usage is TRBV18 and J usage is TRBJ2-2; D possibly corresponds to TRBD2 (6 bases). Germline V gives CDR1 KGHSH, CDR2 LQKENI. The CDR3 totals 16 residues. V gave up 1 base and J gave up 6 bases, with 15 bases separating them. The CDR3 reads CASSPRLTGEAGELFF. Here the CDR3 DNA reads TGTGCCAGCTCACCACGCCTGACGGGAGAAGCCGGGGAGCTGTTTTTT.

This clone was seen a few times. This sequence joins TRBV9 and TRBJ1-2; D may be TRBD1 (5 bases). Germline assignment: CDR1 SGDLS and CDR2 YYNGEE. The CDR3 is 15 amino acids. Trimming removed 0 bases at V and 3 bases at J, with 12 bases between. The CDR3 reads CASSVDRQGDYGYTF. Written as DNA, the CDR3 is TGTGCCAGCAGCGTAGATCGGCAGGGCGACTATGGCTACACCTTC.

The chain links TRBV11-2 to TRBJ1-2; weak D call: TRBD1 (6 bases). Germline V gene data show CDR1 as SGHAT and CDR2 as FQNNGV. The CDR3 consists of 16 residues. Deletions cut 2 bases from V and 6 bases from J, with 19 bases between. CDR3 DNA: TGTGCCAGCAGCTTACGGCCGGGGGGCGAGGTGGATGGCTACACCTTC. Protein: CASSLRPGGEVDGYTF.

This clone was counted between two and nine times. The chain combines TRBV5-4 with TRBJ2-7; possible D gene TRBD1, 6 bases. Trimming left V 4 bases short and J 0 bases short, with 14 bases between. In germline, CDR1 is SGHNT, CDR2 YYREEE (reference sequence). This CDR3 is 15 amino acids long. Here the CDR3 DNA reads TGTGCCAGCAGCGACAGACAGGCCAGCTCCTACGAGCAGTACTTC. Translation: CASSDRQASSYEQYF.

This clone was seen a few times. The chain links TRBV19 to TRBJ2-2; 7 bases fit TRBD2. The CDR3 is 15 amino acids. The germline gives CDR1 LNHDA, CDR2 SQIVND (reference sequence). V lost 5 bases, J lost 7 bases, and 10 bases stayed unmatched. The CDR3 DNA reads TGTGCCAGTAGTGTCGGGGGGAGTAAATACGGGGAGCTGTTTTTT. Translated, it gives CASSVGGSKYGELFF.

The sample holds a few counts of this clone. The chain is built from TRBV13 and TRBJ2-4; D call uncertain. V lost 5 bases, J lost 0 bases, and 14 bases lay in between. The V gene's germline CDR1 is PRHDT and CDR2 FYEKMQ (reference sequence). The CDR3 contains 16 residues. The CDR3 loop is CASSPGSFLAKNIQYF. The CDR3 DNA reads TGTGCCAGCAGCCCAGGTAGTTTTCTAGCCAAAAACATTCAGTACTTC.

The chain has TRBV28 and TRBJ1-4; weak D call: TRBD1 (5 bases). The CDR3 runs to 13 residues. Trimming pared 8 bases from V and 7 bases from J, leaving 14 bases between. Germline values: CDR1 MDHEN, CDR2 SYDVKM. In DNA form, the CDR3 reads TGTGCCAGCGGGGGAGGTTTAGGTGAAAAACTGTTTTTT. Protein sequence: CASGGGLGEKLFF.

The V and J genes are TRBV29-1 and TRBJ1-2; TRBD1 agrees at 7 bases. The germline V gene encodes CDR1 SQVTM and CDR2 ANQGSEA. The CDR3 consists of 14 residues. V trimming: 4 bases; J trimming: 2 bases; junction bases outside the gene matches: 7. In DNA, the CDR3 is TGCAGCGTTGCTCGCGACAGGGCAAACTATGGCTACACCTTC. It encodes CSVARDRANYGYTF.

V usage is TRBV9 and J usage is TRBJ1-6; D uncertain. Germline V gene lookup returns CDR1 SGDLS and CDR2 YYNGEE. The CDR3 is made up of 15 amino acids. The germline V and J ends were trimmed by 4 bases and 4 bases, with 12 bases remaining between them. The DNA of the CDR3 is TGTGCCAGCAGCCCACAATGGGCTTATAATTCACCCCTCCACTTT. This sequence encodes CASSPQWAYNSPLHF.

The V gene is TRBV14, the J gene TRBJ2-1; 7 positions agree with TRBD1. Germline trimming cut 3 bases from V and 4 bases from J; bases unmatched to any gene: 6. The germline gives CDR1 SGHDN, CDR2 FVKESK. The CDR3 has 15 residues. The CDR3 loop reads CASSHLKGAYNEQFF. The CDR3 DNA reads as TGTGCCAGCAGCCACTTAAAGGGGGCTTACAATGAGCAGTTCTTC. Filled out from reference TRBV14 and TRBJ2-1, the complete variable domain reads EAGVTQFPSHSVIEKGQTVTLRCDPISGHDNLYWYRRVMGKEIKFLLHFVKESKQDESGMPNNRFLAERTGGTYSTLKVQPAELEDSGVYFCASSHLKGAYNEQFFGPGTRLTVL.

The chain has TRBV4-1 and TRBJ2-7, with D hard to call. Trimming stripped 2 bases from V and 0 bases from J, with 8 bases between. The CDR3 has 14 residues. CDR1 and CDR2 from the germline V gene are MGHRA and YSYEKL. CDR3 sequence: CASSQIGSSYEQYF. The CDR3 nucleotides are TGCGCCAGCAGCCAAATCGGGTCCTCCTACGAGCAGTACTTC.

The chain recombines TRBV19 with TRBJ1-5; unclear D gene. Germline lookup yields CDR1 LNHDA and CDR2 SQIVND (reference sequence). CDR3 size: 12 residues. Trimming took off 10 bases at V and 0 bases at J, with 7 bases between the two ends. CDR3 loop: CATRHSNQPQHF. In DNA form, the CDR3 reads TGTGCCACCAGACATAGCAATCAGCCCCAGCATTTT. The full variable domain, rest sourced from reference TRBV19 and TRBJ1-5, is DGGITQSPKYLFRKEGQNVTLSCEQNLNHDAMYWYRQDPGQGLRLIYYSQIVNDFQKGDIAEGYSVSREKKESFPLTVTSAQKNPTAFYLCATRHSNQPQHFGDGTRLSIL.

This clone was counted between two and nine times. The chain links TRBV7-3 to TRBJ2-3; 15 bases fit TRBD2. The CDR3 spans 18 residues. Germline V gene data show CDR1 as SGHTA and CDR2 as FQGTGA. The trim removed 4 bases at V and 3 bases at J, leaving 8 bases unmatched. Here the CDR3 reads CASSSFGLAGGQTDTQYF. In nucleotides, the CDR3 is TGTGCCAGCAGCTCGTTCGGACTAGCGGGGGGGCAGACAGATACGCAGTATTTT.

This clone was seen more than once but under ten times. The chain couples TRBV10-3 to TRBJ2-7; 9 positions agree with TRBD2. The J segment lost 4 bases and the V segment lost 3 bases, leaving 16 bases of the junction unmatched. CDR1 is ENHRY, CDR2 SYGVKD, per germline. The CDR3 contains 18 residues. CDR3 nucleotides: TGTGCCATCAGTGATCAGTTAGCGGGAGCTCCCGGCGGATACGAGCAGTACTTC. It is translated as CAISDQLAGAPGGYEQYF.

This chain connects TRBV9 to TRBJ1-1, with D possibly TRBD1 on 6 matching bases. This CDR3 is built from 13 residues. Germline V gene sequence: CDR1 SGDLS, CDR2 YYNGEE. Between the trimmed V and J ends, which lost 2 bases and 9 bases, there was a span of 14 bases. This CDR3 reads CASSVDSGAQAFF. The CDR3 DNA is TGTGCCAGCAGCGTGGACAGTGGGGCTCAAGCTTTCTTT.

Comments on this clone: The sample holds other DNA sequences that translate to the same CDR3. The genes are TRBV5-1 and TRBJ2-7; D not certain. Per germline, CDR1 SGHRS and CDR2 YFSETQ. The CDR3 runs 13 residues. V was cut by 0 bases and J by 3 bases, with 7 bases left in between. CDR3 coding DNA: TGCGCCAGCAGCTTGGTATCCGGCTACGAGCAGTACTTC. This encodes CASSLVSGYEQYF.

This clone was observed a few times. CDR3 DNA: TGTGCCAGCTCTCTCCAGGGGTTAGCGGGAGTCCCCCATGAGCAGTTCTTC. Protein: CASSLQGLAGVPHEQFF. The V and J genes are TRBV9 and TRBJ2-1; TRBD2 agrees at 9 bases. Trimming cost V 7 bases and J 8 bases; bases outside gene matches: 19. The germline V gene encodes CDR1 SGDLS and CDR2 YYNGEE. CDR3 length equals 17 residues.

In DNA, the CDR3 is TGTGCCAGCTCACCCGGGGTATCAAGCACTGAAGCTTTCTTT. It encodes CASSPGVSSTEAFF. The chain recombines TRBV18 with TRBJ1-1; D remains ambiguous. The V end lost 3 bases, the J end lost 4 bases, and 12 bases lay between the germline ends. This CDR3 spans 14 amino acids. CDR1 is KGHSH and CDR2 is LQKENI in the germline V gene.

This clone was observed a few times. J is TRBJ2-7 and V is TRBV18; TRBD2 is a possible D gene (6 bases). The CDR3 has 13 amino acids. The germline V gene has CDR1 KGHSH and CDR2 LQKENI. V lost 8 bases and J 7 bases, leaving 18 bases between the germline ends. CDR3 in amino acids: CASQDGRDGEQYF. CDR3 coding DNA: TGTGCCAGCCAGGACGGGCGGGATGGGGAGCAGTACTTC.

The chain joins TRBV5-4 to TRBJ2-3; perhaps TRBD2 as D (7 bases). Between the trimmed V and J ends, which lost 5 bases and 5 bases, there was a span of 15 bases. The length of the CDR3 is 14 residues. CDR1 SGHNT and CDR2 YYREEE come from the germline V gene (reference sequence). The chain's CDR3 is CASRSGGRGDTQYF. Here the CDR3 DNA reads TGTGCCAGCAGATCCGGGGGGCGGGGAGATACGCAGTATTTT.

This chain uses TRBV6-5 with TRBJ1-2; unclear D gene. Germline CDR1 reads MNHEY; CDR2 reads SVGAGI. V lost 5 bases to trimming and J lost 1 base, with 8 bases between them. The CDR3 contains 13 residues. The CDR3 loop reads CASSPGLNYGYTF. DNA for the CDR3: TGTGCCAGCAGTCCAGGCCTTAACTATGGCTACACCTTC.

This clone has a handful of counts. The genes are TRBV5-1 and TRBJ1-1; 7 bases fit TRBD1. CDR1 SGHRS and CDR2 YFSETQ come from the germline V gene. V lost 4 bases to trimming and J lost 0 bases; unmatched junction nucleotides: 9. The CDR3 is 16 amino acids. CDR3 bases: TGCGCCAGCAGCGTTCAGGGGGTGCGAGTGAACACTGAAGCTTTCTTT. This translates into CASSVQGVRVNTEAFF. The complete variable domain, with remaining parts taken from reference TRBV5-1 and TRBJ1-1, reads KAGVTQTPRYLIKTRGQQVTLSCSPISGHRSVSWYQQTPGQGLQFLFEYFSETQRNKGNFPGRFSGRQFSNSRSEMNVSTLELGDSALYLCASSVQGVRVNTEAFFGQGTRLTVV.

This sequence joins TRBV7-8 and TRBJ2-7; TRBD1 agrees at 11 bases. Unmatched junction bases numbered 6, after V lost 1 base and J lost 7 bases. Germline values: CDR1 SGHVS, CDR2 FQNEAQ. The CDR3 contains 15 residues. The CDR3, as DNA: TGTGCCAGCAGCTTAGACGGACAGGGGGCAAGGGAGCAGTACTTC. Translating it yields CASSLDGQGAREQYF.

In this sample, this clone turned up a few times. The chain recombines TRBV2 with TRBJ2-3; no clear D gene. This CDR3 is 12 amino acids long. In germline, CDR1 is SNHLY, CDR2 FYNNEI. Trimming removed 3 bases from V and 3 bases from J, with 4 bases in between. CDR3 in DNA: TGTGCCAGCAGTGAGGAGACAGATACGCAGTATTTT. The encoded protein is CASSEETDTQYF.

The chain employs TRBV29-1 and TRBJ2-7, with 8 bases matching TRBD2. Per germline, CDR1 SQVTM and CDR2 ANQGSEA. This CDR3 is built from 14 residues. The V and J ends lost 3 bases and 2 bases, in that order; junction bases with no gene match: 6. Written as DNA, the CDR3 is TGCAGCGTTGATAGCCAGCGGGGGACCTACGAGCAGTACTTC. The encoded protein is CSVDSQRGTYEQYF.